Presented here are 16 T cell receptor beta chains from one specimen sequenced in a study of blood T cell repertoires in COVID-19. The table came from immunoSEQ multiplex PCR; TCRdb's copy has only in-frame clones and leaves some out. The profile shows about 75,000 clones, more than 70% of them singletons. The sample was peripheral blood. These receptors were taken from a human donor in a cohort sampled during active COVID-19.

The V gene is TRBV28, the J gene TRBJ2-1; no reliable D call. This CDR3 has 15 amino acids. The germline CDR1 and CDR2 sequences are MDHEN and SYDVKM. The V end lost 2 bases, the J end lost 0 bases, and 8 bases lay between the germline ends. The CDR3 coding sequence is TGTGCCAGCAGTTTAAAGCCCCTCTCCTACAATGAGCAGTTCTTC. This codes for CASSLKPLSYNEQFF.

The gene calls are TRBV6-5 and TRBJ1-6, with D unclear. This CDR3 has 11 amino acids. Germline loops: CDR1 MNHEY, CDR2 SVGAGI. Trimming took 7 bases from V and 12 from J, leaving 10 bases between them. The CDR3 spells CASTTRQPLHF. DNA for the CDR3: TGTGCCAGCACAACCAGGCAACCCCTCCACTTT.

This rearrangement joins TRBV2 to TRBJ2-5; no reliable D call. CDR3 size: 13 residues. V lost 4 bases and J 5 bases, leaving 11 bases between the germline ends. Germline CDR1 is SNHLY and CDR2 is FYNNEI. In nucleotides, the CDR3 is TGTGCCAGCAGTGCCGTCCCGGTGGAGACCCAGTACTTC. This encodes CASSAVPVETQYF.

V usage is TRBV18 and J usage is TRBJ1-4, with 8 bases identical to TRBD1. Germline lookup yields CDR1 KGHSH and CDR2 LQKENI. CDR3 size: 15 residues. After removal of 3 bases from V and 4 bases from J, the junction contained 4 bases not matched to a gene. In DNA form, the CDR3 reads TGTGCCAGCTCACCGGGGACAGGATTTAATGAAAAACTGTTTTTT. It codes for CASSPGTGFNEKLFF.

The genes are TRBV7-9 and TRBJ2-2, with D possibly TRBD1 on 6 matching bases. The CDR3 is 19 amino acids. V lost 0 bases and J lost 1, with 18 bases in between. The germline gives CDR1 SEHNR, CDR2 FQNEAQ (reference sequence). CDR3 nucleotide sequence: TGTGCCAGCAGCTTAGCCGGACGTCACAGGGAAATGAACACCGGGGAGCTGTTTTTT. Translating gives CASSLAGRHREMNTGELFF.

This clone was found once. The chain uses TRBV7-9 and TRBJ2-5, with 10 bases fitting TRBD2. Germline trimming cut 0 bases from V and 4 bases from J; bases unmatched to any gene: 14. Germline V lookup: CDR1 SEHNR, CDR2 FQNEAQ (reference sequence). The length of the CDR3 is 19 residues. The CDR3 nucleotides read TGTGCCAGCAGCTTAGCAAGGAGAGGTAGCGGGAGGTCCGGAGAGACCCAGTACTTC. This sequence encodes CASSLARRGSGRSGETQYF.

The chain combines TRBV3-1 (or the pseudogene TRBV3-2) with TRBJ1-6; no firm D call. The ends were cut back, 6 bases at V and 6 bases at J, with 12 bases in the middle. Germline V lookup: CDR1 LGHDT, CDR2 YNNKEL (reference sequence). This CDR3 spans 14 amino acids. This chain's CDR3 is CASRTGFSNSPLHF. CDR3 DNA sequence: TGTGCCAGCAGAACGGGTTTTTCTAATTCACCCCTCCACTTT.

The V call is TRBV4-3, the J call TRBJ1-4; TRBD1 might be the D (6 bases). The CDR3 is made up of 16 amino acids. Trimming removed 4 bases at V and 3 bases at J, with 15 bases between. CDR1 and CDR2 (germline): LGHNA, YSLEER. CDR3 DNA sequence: TGCGCCAGCAGCCCCTCGCGGTCAGGGGCTAATGAAAAACTGTTTTTT. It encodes CASSPSRSGANEKLFF.

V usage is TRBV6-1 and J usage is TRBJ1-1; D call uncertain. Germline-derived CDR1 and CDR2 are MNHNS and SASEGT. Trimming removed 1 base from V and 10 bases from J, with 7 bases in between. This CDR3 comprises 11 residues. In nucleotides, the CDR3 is TGTGCCAGCAGTGAAGGTTACTCAGCTTTCTTT. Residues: CASSEGYSAFF.

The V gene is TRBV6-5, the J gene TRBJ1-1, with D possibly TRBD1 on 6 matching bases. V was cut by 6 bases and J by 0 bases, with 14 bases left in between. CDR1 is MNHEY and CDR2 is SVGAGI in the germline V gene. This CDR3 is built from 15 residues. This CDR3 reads CASSLGTSMNTEAFF. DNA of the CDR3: TGTGCCAGCAGCCTCGGGACATCAATGAACACTGAAGCTTTCTTT.

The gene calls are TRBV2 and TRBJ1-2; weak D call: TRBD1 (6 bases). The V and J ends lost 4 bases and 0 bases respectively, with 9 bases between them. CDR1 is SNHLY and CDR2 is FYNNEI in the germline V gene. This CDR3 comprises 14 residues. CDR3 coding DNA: TGTGCCAGCAGTGGGACAGTAGCTAACTATGGCTACACCTTC. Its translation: CASSGTVANYGYTF.

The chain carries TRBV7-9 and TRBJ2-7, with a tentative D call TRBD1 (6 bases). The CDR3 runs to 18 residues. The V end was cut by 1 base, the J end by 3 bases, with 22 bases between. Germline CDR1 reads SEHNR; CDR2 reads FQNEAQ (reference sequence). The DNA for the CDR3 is TGTGCCAGCAGCTTAGATGGGTGGTTAGGACAGAAGATCTACGAGCAGTACTTC. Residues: CASSLDGWLGQKIYEQYF. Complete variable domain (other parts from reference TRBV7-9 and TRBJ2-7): DTGVSQNPRHKITKRGQNVTFRCDPISEHNRLYWYRQTLGQGPEFLTYFQNEAQLEKSRLLSDRFSAERPKGSFSTLEIQRTEQGDSAMYLCASSLDGWLGQKIYEQYFGPGTRLTVT.

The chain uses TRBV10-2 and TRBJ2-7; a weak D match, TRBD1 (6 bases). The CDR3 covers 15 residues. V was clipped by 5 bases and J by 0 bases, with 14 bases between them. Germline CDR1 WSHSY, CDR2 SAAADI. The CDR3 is CASSPRTGSSYEQYF. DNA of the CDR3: TGCGCCAGCAGTCCACGTACAGGGTCCTCCTACGAGCAGTACTTC.

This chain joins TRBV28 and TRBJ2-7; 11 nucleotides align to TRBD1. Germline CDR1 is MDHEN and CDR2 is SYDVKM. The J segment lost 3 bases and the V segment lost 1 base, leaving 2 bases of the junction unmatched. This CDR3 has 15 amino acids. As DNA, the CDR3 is TGTGCCAGCAGTTTATTGGGGACAGGGGGCTACGAGCAGTACTTC. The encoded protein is CASSLLGTGGYEQYF. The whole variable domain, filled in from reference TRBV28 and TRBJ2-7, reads DVKVTQSSRYLVKRTGEKVFLECVQDMDHENMFWYRQDPGLGLRLIYFSYDVKMKEKGDIPEGYSVSREKKERFSLILESASTNQTSMYLCASSLLGTGGYEQYFGPGTRLTVT.

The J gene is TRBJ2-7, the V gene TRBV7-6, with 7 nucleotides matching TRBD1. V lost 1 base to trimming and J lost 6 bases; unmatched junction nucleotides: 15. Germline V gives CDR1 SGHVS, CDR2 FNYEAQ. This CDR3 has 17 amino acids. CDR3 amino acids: CASSLGSGQATPSEQYF. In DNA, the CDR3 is TGTGCCAGCAGCTTAGGAAGTGGACAGGCCACCCCCTCCGAGCAGTACTTC.

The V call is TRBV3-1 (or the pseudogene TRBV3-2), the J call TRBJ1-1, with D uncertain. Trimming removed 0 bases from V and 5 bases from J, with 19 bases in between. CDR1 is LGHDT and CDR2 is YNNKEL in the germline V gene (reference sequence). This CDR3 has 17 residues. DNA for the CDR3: TGTGCCAGCAGCCAAGATTTGTTGAGACACGGAGGGACTGAAGCTTTCTTT. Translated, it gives CASSQDLLRHGGTEAFF.